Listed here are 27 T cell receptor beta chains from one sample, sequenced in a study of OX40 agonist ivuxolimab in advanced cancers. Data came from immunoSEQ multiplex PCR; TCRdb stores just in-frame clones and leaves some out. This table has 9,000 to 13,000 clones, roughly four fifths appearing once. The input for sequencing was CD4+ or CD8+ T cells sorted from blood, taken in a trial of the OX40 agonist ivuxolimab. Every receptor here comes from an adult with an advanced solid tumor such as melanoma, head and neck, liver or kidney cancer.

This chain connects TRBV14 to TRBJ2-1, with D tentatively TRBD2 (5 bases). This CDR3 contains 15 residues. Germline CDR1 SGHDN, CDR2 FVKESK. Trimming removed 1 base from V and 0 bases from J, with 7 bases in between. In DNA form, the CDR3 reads TGTGCCAGCAGCCAAGGGGAGAGCTCCTACAATGAGCAGTTCTTC. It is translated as CASSQGESSYNEQFF.

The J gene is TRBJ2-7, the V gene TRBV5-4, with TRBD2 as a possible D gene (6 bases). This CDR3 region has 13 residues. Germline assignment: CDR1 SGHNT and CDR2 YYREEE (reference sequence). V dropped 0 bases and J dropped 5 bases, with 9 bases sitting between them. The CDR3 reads CASSLVGGNEQYF. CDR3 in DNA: TGTGCCAGCAGCTTGGTCGGGGGTAACGAGCAGTACTTC.

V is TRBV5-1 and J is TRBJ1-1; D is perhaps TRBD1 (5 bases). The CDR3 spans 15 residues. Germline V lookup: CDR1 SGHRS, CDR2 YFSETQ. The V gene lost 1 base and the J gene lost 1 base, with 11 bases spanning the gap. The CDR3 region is CASSLSGSGNTEAFF. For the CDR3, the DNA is TGCGCCAGCAGCTTGTCAGGGAGCGGGAACACTGAAGCTTTCTTT.

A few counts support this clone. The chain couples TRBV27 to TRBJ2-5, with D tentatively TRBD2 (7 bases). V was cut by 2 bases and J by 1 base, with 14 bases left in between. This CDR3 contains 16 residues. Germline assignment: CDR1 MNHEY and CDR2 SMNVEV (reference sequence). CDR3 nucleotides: TGTGCCAGCAGTTTAGTCGCGGGGGCCTTCCAAGAGACCCAGTACTTC. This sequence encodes CASSLVAGAFQETQYF.

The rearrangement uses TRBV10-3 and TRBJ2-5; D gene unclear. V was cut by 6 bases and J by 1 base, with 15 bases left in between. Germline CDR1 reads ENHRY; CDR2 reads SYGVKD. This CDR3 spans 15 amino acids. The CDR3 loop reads CAIRMDGLSQETQYF. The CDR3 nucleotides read TGTGCCATCAGAATGGACGGGCTCTCCCAAGAGACCCAGTACTTC.

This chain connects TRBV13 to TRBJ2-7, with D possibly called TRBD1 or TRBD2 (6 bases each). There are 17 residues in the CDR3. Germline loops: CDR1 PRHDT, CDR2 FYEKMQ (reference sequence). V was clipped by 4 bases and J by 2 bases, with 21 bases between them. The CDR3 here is CASSSNVGGRPTYEQYF. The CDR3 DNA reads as TGTGCCAGCAGCTCAAACGTAGGGGGGCGGCCTACCTACGAGCAGTACTTC.

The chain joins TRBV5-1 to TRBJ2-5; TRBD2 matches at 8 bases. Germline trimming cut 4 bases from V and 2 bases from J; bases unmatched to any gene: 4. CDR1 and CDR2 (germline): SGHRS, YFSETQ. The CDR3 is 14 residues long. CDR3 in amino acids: CASSRGGEQETQYF. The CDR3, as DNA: TGCGCCAGCAGCCGGGGGGGCGAACAAGAGACCCAGTACTTC.

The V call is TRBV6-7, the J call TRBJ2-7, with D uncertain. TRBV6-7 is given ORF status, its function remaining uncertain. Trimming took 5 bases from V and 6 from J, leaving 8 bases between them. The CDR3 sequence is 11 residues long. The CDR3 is CASSETSEQYF. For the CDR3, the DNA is TGTGCCAGCAGTGAAACGAGCGAGCAGTACTTC.

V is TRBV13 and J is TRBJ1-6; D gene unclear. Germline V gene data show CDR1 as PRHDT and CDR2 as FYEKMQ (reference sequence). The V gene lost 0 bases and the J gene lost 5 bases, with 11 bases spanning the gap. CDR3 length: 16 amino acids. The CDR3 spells CASSLGLAFNNSPLHF. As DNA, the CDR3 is TGTGCCAGCAGCTTAGGCTTGGCGTTCAATAATTCACCCCTCCACTTT.

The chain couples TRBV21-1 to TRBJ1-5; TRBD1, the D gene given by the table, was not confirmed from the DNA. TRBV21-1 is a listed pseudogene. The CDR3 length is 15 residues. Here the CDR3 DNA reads TGTGCCAGCATTTCCGGGACAGGGGTAGGTCAGCCCCAGCATTTT. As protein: CASISGTGVGQPQHF.

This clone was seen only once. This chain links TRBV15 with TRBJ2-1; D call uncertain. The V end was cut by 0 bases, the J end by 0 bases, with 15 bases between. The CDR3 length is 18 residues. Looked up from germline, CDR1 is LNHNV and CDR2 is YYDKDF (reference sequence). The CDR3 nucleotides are TGTGCCACCAGCAGAGAAGAGAGTTACTATTCCTCCTACAATGAGCAGTTCTTC. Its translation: CATSREESYYSSYNEQFF.

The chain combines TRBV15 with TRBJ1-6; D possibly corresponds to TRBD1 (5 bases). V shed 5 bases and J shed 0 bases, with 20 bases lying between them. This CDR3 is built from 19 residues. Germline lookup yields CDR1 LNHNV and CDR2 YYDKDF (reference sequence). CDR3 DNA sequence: TGTGCCACCAGCGGTGGACACTTTCCAAAGAGCTCCTATAATTCACCCCTCCACTTT. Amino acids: CATSGGHFPKSSYNSPLHF.

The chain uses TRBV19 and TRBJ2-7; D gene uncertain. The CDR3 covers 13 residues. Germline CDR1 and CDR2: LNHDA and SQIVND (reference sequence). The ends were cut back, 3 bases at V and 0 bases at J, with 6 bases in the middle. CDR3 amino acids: CASSIGFSYEQYF. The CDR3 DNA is TGTGCCAGTAGTATCGGTTTCTCCTACGAGCAGTACTTC.

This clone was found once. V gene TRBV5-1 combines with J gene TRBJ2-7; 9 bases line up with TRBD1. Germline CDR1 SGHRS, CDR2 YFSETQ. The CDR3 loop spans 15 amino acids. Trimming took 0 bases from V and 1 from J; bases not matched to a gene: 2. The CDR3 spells CASSLEGQGSYEQYF. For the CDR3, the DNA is TGCGCCAGCAGCTTGGAGGGACAGGGTTCCTACGAGCAGTACTTC.

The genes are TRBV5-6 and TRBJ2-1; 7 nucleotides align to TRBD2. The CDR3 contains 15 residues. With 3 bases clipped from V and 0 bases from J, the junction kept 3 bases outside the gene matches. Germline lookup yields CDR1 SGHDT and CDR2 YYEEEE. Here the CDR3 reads CASSSLASSYNEQFF. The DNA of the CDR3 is TGTGCCAGCAGCTCACTAGCGTCCTCCTACAATGAGCAGTTCTTC.

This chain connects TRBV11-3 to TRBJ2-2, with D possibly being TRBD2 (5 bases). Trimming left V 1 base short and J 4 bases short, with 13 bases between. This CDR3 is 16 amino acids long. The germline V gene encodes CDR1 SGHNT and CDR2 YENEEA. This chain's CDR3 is CASSLGQRIATGELFF. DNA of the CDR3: TGTGCCAGCAGCTTAGGGCAGCGGATCGCCACCGGGGAGCTGTTTTTT.

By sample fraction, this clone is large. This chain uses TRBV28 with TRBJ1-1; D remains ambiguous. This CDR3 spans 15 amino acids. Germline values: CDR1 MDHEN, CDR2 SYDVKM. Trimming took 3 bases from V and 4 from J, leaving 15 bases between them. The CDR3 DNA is TGTGCCAGCAGTTTTTTTATCTCGGGAAGCACTGAAGCTTTCTTT. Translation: CASSFFISGSTEAFF. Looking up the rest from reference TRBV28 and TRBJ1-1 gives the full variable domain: DVKVTQSSRYLVKRTGEKVFLECVQDMDHENMFWYRQDPGLGLRLIYFSYDVKMKEKGDIPEGYSVSREKKERFSLILESASTNQTSMYLCASSFFISGSTEAFFGQGTRLTVV.

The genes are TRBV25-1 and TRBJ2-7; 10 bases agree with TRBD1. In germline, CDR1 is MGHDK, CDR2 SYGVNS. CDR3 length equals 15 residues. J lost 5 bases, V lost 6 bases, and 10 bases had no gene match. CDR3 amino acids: CASSLTGTGVDEQYF. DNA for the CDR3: TGTGCCAGCAGCCTTACCGGGACAGGGGTTGACGAGCAGTACTTC.

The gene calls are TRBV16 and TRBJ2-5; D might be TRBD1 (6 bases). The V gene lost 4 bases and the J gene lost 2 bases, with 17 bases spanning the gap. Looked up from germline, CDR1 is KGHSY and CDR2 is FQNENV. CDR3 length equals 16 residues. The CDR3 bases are TGTGCCAGCAGCCCCCAGAGAGGGGGATATCAAGAGACCCAGTACTTC. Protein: CASSPQRGGYQETQYF.

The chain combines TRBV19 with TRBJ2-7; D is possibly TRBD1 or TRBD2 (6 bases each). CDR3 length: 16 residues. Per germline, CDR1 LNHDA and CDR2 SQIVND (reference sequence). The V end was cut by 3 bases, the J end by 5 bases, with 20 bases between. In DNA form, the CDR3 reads TGTGCCAGTAGTATGGGAGGCCTCGGGACACTCCACGAGCAGTACTTC. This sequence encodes CASSMGGLGTLHEQYF.

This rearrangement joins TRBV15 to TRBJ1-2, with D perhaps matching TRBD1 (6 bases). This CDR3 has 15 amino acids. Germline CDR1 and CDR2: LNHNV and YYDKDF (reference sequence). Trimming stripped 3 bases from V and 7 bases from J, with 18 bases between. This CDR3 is CATSSEQGRAAGYTF. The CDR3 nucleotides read TGTGCCACCAGCAGTGAACAGGGACGCGCCGCTGGCTACACCTTC.

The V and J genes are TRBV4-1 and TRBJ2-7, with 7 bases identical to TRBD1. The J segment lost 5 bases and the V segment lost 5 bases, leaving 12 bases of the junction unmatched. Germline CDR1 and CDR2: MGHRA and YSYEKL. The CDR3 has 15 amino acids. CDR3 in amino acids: CASSSQSGTGDEQYF. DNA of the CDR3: TGCGCCAGCAGCTCTCAATCCGGAACAGGGGACGAGCAGTACTTC.

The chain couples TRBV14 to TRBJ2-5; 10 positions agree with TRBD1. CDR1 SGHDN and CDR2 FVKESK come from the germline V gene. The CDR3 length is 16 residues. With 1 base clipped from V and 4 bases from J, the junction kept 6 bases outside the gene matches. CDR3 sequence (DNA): TGTGCCAGCAGCCAAGGCGACAGGGGGCGCGGAGAGACCCAGTACTTC. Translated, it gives CASSQGDRGRGETQYF. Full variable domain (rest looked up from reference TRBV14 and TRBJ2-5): EAGVTQFPSHSVIEKGQTVTLRCDPISGHDNLYWYRRVMGKEIKFLLHFVKESKQDESGMPNNRFLAERTGGTYSTLKVQPAELEDSGVYFCASSQGDRGRGETQYFGPGTRLLVL.

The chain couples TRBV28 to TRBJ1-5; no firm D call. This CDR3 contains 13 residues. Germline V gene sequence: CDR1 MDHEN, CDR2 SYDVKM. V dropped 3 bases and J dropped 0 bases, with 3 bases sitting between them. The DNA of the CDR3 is TGTGCCAGCAGTTTGGATAGCAATCAGCCCCAGCATTTT. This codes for CASSLDSNQPQHF.

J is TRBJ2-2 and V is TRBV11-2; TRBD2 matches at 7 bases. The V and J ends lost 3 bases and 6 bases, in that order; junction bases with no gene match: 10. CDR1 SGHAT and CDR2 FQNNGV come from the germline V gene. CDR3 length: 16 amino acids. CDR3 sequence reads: CASSFFFAGDPGELFF. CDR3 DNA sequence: TGTGCCAGCAGCTTTTTTTTTGCGGGAGACCCCGGGGAGCTGTTTTTT. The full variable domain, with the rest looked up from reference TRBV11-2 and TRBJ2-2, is EAGVAQSPRYKIIEKRQSVAFWCNPISGHATLYWYQQILGQGPKLLIQFQNNGVVDDSQLPKDRFSAERLKGVDSTLKIQPAKLEDSAVYLCASSFFFAGDPGELFFGEGSRLTVL.

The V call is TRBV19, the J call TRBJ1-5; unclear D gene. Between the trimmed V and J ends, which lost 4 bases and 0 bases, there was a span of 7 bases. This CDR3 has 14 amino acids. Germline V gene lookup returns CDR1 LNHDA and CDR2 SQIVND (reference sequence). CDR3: CASSSSHSNQPQHF. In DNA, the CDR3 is TGTGCCAGTAGTAGCAGCCATAGCAATCAGCCCCAGCATTTT.

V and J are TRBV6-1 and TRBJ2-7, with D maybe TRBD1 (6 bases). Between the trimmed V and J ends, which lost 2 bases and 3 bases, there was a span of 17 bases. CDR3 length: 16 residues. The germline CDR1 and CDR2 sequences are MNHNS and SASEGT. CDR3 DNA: TGTGCCAGCAGTGAATCCGGGACATGGTACGGCTACGAGCAGTACTTC. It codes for CASSESGTWYGYEQYF.